Detailed here is one T cell receptor (beta chain). The data belong to a study of blood T cell repertoires in COVID-19. Turning to the study itself: Samples came from the United States, Italy and Spain, spanning acute and convalescent COVID-19. The analysed material was cDNA or gDNA that came from T cells, B-cell-depleted T cells, or PBMCs.

The CDR3 runs 16 residues. The V and J ends lost 4 bases and 5 bases respectively, with 20 bases between them. Germline V gene lookup returns CDR1 LGHDT and CDR2 YNNKEL (reference sequence). In the study's own analysis: Counts of nucleated cells, estimated from reference gene primer amplification, were obtained. Repertoires were generated with immunoSEQ multiplex PCR, while TCRdb's copy carries only in-frame clones and drops some. V and J calls and clone size come straight from that table; D and trimming were deduced from the DNA. The sample carries just over 300,000 clones, roughly 90% recorded once. It was during active infection that Seattle patients were enrolled and then longitudinally followed.

This chain joins TRBV3-1 (or the pseudogene TRBV3-2) and TRBJ2-5; D is perhaps TRBD1 (5 bases). The clonotype comes from a woman aged 30 to 39 with COVID-19, enrolled during active disease. Sequencing input: peripheral blood. The CDR3 bases are TGTGCCAGCAGCCGGAACCGCTGGACATACGGGGAGACCCAGTACTTC. It yields the protein CASSRNRWTYGETQYF.